The T cell receptor beta chain under discussion was sequenced for a study of blood T cell repertoires in COVID-19. Study details: Material from acute and convalescent COVID-19 was sourced from the United States, Italy and Spain.

The method was immunoSEQ multiplex PCR; TCRdb's version includes in-frame clones alone and lacks a portion of them. In the table there are some 400,000 clones, more than 75% of which are singletons. Germline V gene lookup returns CDR1 MDHEN and CDR2 SYDVKM. The V end lost 3 bases, the J end lost 7 bases, and 15 bases lay between the germline ends. The CDR3 is 15 residues long. What was sequenced was peripheral blood. V and J are TRBV28 and TRBJ1-4, with TRBD1 as a possible D gene (6 bases). This TCR was recovered from a human donor with acute or convalescent COVID-19. The donor label of this sample is uncertain. DNA for the CDR3: TGTGCCAGCAGTTTTGGGGGAGGGGGAAGTGAAAAACTGTTTTTT. This encodes CASSFGGGGSEKLFF.